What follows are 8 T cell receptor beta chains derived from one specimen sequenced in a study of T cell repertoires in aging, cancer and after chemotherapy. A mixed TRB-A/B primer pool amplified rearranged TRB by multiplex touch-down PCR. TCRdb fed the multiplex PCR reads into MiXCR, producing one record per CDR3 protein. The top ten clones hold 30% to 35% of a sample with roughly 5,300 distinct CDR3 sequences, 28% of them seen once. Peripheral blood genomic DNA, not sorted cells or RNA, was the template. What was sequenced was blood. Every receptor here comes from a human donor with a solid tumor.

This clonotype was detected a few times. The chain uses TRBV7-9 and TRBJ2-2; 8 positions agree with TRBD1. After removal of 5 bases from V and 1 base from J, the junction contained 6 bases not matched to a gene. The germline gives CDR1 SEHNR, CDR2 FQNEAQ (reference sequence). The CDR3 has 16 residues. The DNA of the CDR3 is TGTGCCAGCAGCAACCGACAGGGGATGAACACCGGGGAGCTGTTTTTT. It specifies CASSNRQGMNTGELFF.

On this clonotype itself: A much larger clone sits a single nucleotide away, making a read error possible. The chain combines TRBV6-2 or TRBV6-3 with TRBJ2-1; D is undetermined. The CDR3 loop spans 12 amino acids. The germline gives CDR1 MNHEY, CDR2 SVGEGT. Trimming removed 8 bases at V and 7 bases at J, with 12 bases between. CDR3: CASGPGRNEQFF. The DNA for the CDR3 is TGTGCCAGCGGCCCGGGTAGAAATGAGCAGTTCTTC.

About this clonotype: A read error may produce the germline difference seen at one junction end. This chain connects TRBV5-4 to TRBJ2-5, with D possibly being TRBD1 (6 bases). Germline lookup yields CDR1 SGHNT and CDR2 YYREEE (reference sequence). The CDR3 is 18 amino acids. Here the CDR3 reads CASSQVVGTRDRKETQYF. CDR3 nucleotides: TGCGCCAGCAGCCAAGTAGTGGGGACACGTGATCGAAAAGAGACCCAGTACTTC.

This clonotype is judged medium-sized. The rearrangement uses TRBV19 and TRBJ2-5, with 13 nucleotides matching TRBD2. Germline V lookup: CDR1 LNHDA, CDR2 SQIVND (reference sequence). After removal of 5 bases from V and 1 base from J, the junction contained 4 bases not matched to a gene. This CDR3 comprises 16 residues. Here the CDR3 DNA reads TGTGCCAGTAGTTTAACTAGCGGGAGGGTCCAAGAGACCCAGTACTTC. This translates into CASSLTSGRVQETQYF.

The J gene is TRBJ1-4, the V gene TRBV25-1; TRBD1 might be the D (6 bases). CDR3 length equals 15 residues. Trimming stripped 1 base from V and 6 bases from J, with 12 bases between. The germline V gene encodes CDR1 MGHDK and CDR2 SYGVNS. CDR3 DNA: TGTGCCAGCAGTGAATTTATACAGGGAGATGAAAAACTGTTTTTT. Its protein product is CASSEFIQGDEKLFF.

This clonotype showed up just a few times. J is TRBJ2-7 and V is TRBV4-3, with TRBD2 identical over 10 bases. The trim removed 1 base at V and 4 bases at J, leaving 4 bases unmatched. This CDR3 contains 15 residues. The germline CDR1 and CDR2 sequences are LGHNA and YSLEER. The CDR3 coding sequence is TGCGCCAGCAGCCAAGGAATTAGCGGGAGGTACGAGCAGTACTTC. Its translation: CASSQGISGRYEQYF.

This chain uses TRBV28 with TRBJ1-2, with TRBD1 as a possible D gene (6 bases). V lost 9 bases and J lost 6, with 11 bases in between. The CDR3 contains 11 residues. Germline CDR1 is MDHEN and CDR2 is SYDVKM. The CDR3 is CASVGTNGYTF. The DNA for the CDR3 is TGTGCCAGTGTAGGGACAAATGGCTACACCTTC.

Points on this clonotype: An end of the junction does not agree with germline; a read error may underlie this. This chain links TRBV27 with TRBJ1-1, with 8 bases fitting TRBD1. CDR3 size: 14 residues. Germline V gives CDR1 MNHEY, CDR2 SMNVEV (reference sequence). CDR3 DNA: TGTGCCAGCAGTATACAGGGGGGGAACACTGAAGCTCTCTTT. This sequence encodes CASSIQGGNTEALF.